A single sample is the source of the 5 T cell receptor beta chains below, sequenced in a study of cytotoxic CD8 clonotypes in ibrutinib-treated CLL. Only in-frame clones appear in the TCRdb table, and some are missing; sequencing was by immunoSEQ multiplex PCR. The sample holds some 130,000 clones; roughly 76% are singletons and the top ten take around 5%. Specimen: PBMCs, collected after 24 months of ibrutinib treatment. Source of these receptors: a human donor with chronic lymphocytic leukemia.

This chain joins TRBV6-1 and TRBJ2-7; 9 bases align to TRBD1. The V gene end was trimmed by 1 base and the J gene end by 1 base; junction bases not matched to a gene: 5. Looked up from germline, CDR1 is MNHNS and CDR2 is SASEGT. The CDR3 is made up of 16 amino acids. This CDR3 is CASSEEVGTGSYEQYF. For the CDR3, the DNA is TGTGCCAGCAGTGAAGAAGTTGGGACAGGGTCCTACGAGCAGTACTTC.

This clone was detected only a few times. The chain carries TRBV18 and TRBJ1-2; possibly TRBD1 for D (5 bases). Trimming took off 8 bases at V and 0 bases at J, with 10 bases between the two ends. CDR3 length equals 13 residues. The germline V gene encodes CDR1 KGHSH and CDR2 LQKENI. The DNA for the CDR3 is TGTGCCAGCGGGGCGGGGTCTAACTATGGCTACACCTTC. Its protein product is CASGAGSNYGYTF. The whole variable domain, remainder taken from reference TRBV18 and TRBJ1-2, is NAGVMQNPRHLVRRRGQEARLRCSPMKGHSHVYWYRQLPEEGLKFMVYLQKENIIDESGMPKERFSAEFPKEGPSILRIQQVVRGDSAAYFCASGAGSNYGYTFGSGTRLTVV.

The CDR3 nucleotides read TGTGCCAGCAGCCGAACTAGCGGGGGGGTTAATGAGCAGTTCTTC. This sequence encodes CASSRTSGGVNEQFF. The rearrangement joins TRBV7-2 to TRBJ2-1; TRBD2 agrees at 13 bases. The CDR3 extends over 15 amino acids. Germline V CDR1 and CDR2: SGHTA, FQGNSA. Trimming cost V 5 bases and J 7 bases; bases outside gene matches: 5.

This rearrangement joins TRBV7-9 to TRBJ2-2; D not resolved. The CDR3 loop spans 13 amino acids. The V gene lost 8 bases and the J gene lost 1 base, with 8 bases spanning the gap. Germline V lookup: CDR1 SEHNR, CDR2 FQNEAQ (reference sequence). The CDR3 here is CASFSGNTGELFF. The CDR3 nucleotides read TGTGCCAGCTTCTCTGGGAACACCGGGGAGCTGTTTTTT.

This clone was detected a few times. This sequence joins TRBV7-9 and TRBJ1-4, with 7 bases that match TRBD1. The CDR3 loop spans 13 amino acids. The V gene end was trimmed by 1 base and the J gene end by 8 bases; junction bases not matched to a gene: 1. CDR1 and CDR2 from the germline V gene are SEHNR and FQNEAQ (reference sequence). The CDR3 is CASSLGRGEKLFF. For the CDR3, the DNA is TGTGCCAGCAGCTTAGGCAGGGGGGAAAAACTGTTTTTT.